These 22 T cell receptor beta chains came from one sample sequenced in a study of T cell responses to AZD1222 COVID-19 vaccine. Sequenced by immunoSEQ multiplex PCR; TCRdb stores in-frame clones only, minus some. The sample contains 99,000 or so clones, more than 75% of which appear only once. Source: peripheral blood, taken on day 0 of AZD1222 vaccination. Receptors originate from an adult in good health.

The chain combines TRBV4-1 with TRBJ2-1; D is perhaps TRBD1 (5 bases). Germline assignment: CDR1 MGHRA and CDR2 YSYEKL. V was pared by 1 base and J by 10 bases, with 20 bases between. CDR3 size: 16 residues. As DNA, the CDR3 is TGCGCCAGCAGCCAAGTTGGTCCGCGCGCTCCAGGGGAGCAGTTCTTC. This encodes CASSQVGPRAPGEQFF.

This clone was observed once. The chain uses TRBV10-1 and TRBJ2-7, with 7 bases identical to TRBD1. The V and J ends lost 4 bases and 6 bases, in that order; junction bases with no gene match: 6. This CDR3 comprises 13 residues. Per germline, CDR1 WNHNN and CDR2 SYGVQD (reference sequence). CDR3 sequence: CASSADRVGEQYF. DNA for the CDR3: TGCGCCAGCAGTGCCGACAGGGTAGGCGAGCAGTACTTC.

This rearrangement joins TRBV19 to TRBJ2-6; 8 bases align to TRBD2. Germline CDR1 LNHDA, CDR2 SQIVND (reference sequence). With V trimmed by 1 base and J by 2 bases, 7 bases remained unmatched. There are 18 residues in the CDR3. The chain's CDR3 is CASSIAAGEGPGANVLTF. The CDR3 bases are TGTGCCAGTAGTATAGCAGCGGGAGAAGGGCCTGGGGCCAACGTCCTGACTTTC.

The rearrangement joins TRBV5-1 to TRBJ1-2; TRBD1 aligns across 7 bases. In germline, CDR1 is SGHRS, CDR2 YFSETQ. CDR3 size: 16 residues. The V gene end was trimmed by 0 bases and the J gene end by 0 bases; junction bases not matched to a gene: 5. This CDR3 is CASSLGDRVPNYGYTF. The CDR3 DNA sequence: TGCGCCAGCAGCTTGGGCGACAGGGTTCCTAACTATGGCTACACCTTC.

J is TRBJ2-7 and V is TRBV19; tentatively, D is TRBD1 or TRBD2 (5 bases each). There are 14 residues in the CDR3. CDR1 and CDR2 from the germline V gene are LNHDA and SQIVND (reference sequence). The ends were cut back, 5 bases at V and 0 bases at J, with 11 bases in the middle. Here the CDR3 reads CASSLRDGSYEQYF. The CDR3 DNA is TGTGCCAGTAGTCTACGGGACGGCTCCTACGAGCAGTACTTC.

The chain has TRBV2 and TRBJ2-2; TRBD2 is a possible D gene (6 bases). The germline V gene encodes CDR1 SNHLY and CDR2 FYNNEI. The CDR3 loop spans 15 amino acids. V was cut by 6 bases and J by 0 bases, with 11 bases left in between. CDR3 residues: CASSGSGSNTGELFF. In DNA form, the CDR3 reads TGTGCCAGCAGCGGGAGCGGATCGAACACCGGGGAGCTGTTTTTT.

This clone was counted a few times. This chain links TRBV3-1 (or the pseudogene TRBV3-2) with TRBJ1-3; D uncertain. This CDR3 has 13 amino acids. V lost 1 base, J lost 7 bases, and 8 bases lay in between. Germline CDR1 reads LGHDT; CDR2 reads YNNKEL (reference sequence). Here the CDR3 reads CASSQGAGNTIYF. The CDR3, as DNA: TGTGCCAGCAGCCAAGGTGCGGGGAACACCATATATTTT.

This chain connects TRBV6-2 or TRBV6-3 to TRBJ2-5; TRBD1 might be the D (5 bases). The germline V gene encodes CDR1 MNHEY and CDR2 SVGEGT. V was clipped by 5 bases and J by 0 bases, with 16 bases between them. The CDR3 consists of 16 residues. Written as DNA, the CDR3 is TGTGCCAGCAGTGGTGGACACCGTCGAAACCAAGAGACCCAGTACTTC. Translation gives CASSGGHRRNQETQYF.

The rearrangement joins TRBV5-1 to TRBJ2-5; D perhaps matches TRBD1 (6 bases). The CDR3 length is 15 residues. The V gene's germline CDR1 is SGHRS and CDR2 YFSETQ. The V end was cut by 4 bases, the J end by 2 bases, with 15 bases between. In DNA, the CDR3 is TGCGCCAGCAGCCCAGGCCAGGGGCCACAAGAGACCCAGTACTTC. Protein product: CASSPGQGPQETQYF.

This rearrangement joins TRBV3-1 (or the pseudogene TRBV3-2) to TRBJ2-1, with a tentative D call TRBD1 (5 bases). V dropped 3 bases and J dropped 2 bases, with 11 bases sitting between them. Germline CDR1 LGHDT, CDR2 YNNKEL (reference sequence). The CDR3 extends over 15 amino acids. The CDR3 reads CASSQFRVAYNEQFF. The CDR3, as DNA: TGTGCCAGCAGCCAGTTCAGGGTCGCCTACAATGAGCAGTTCTTC.

Notes on this clone: In the same sample, other DNA sequences code for this CDR3. The DNA of the CDR3 is TGTGCCAGCAGCTTGGCCGGAGACAGCTACAATGAGCAGTTCTTC. Its protein is CASSLAGDSYNEQFF. The chain is built from TRBV5-5 and TRBJ2-1; D possibly corresponds to TRBD1 (5 bases). The V gene lost 0 bases and the J gene lost 3 bases, with 10 bases spanning the gap. The CDR3 runs 15 residues. The V gene's germline CDR1 is SGHKS and CDR2 YYEKEE (reference sequence).

This clone was found once. The chain is built from TRBV29-1 and TRBJ2-3; the match to TRBD2 covers 11 bases. The CDR3 is 14 residues long. Germline CDR1 reads SQVTM; CDR2 reads ANQGSEA. Losses at the gene ends were 6 bases for V and 2 bases for J; bases not matched to a gene: 4. The CDR3: CSVVAGGHTDTQYF. DNA of the CDR3: TGCAGCGTAGTAGCGGGGGGGCACACAGATACGCAGTATTTT.

This rearrangement joins TRBV9 to TRBJ2-3; D not resolved. CDR1 is SGDLS and CDR2 is YYNGEE in the germline V gene. The V end lost 0 bases, the J end lost 3 bases, and 5 bases lay between the germline ends. CDR3 length equals 13 residues. CDR3 DNA: TGTGCCAGCAGCGTAGCCGTTACAGATACGCAGTATTTT. Translation gives CASSVAVTDTQYF.

The chain uses TRBV7-9 and TRBJ1-6; 7 bases fit TRBD1. V shed 5 bases, J shed 10 bases, and the junction held 14 bases outside the gene matches. The CDR3 length is 16 residues. Germline V gene sequence: CDR1 SEHNR, CDR2 FQNEAQ (reference sequence). CDR3 sequence: CASSPSPGQGESPLHF. For the CDR3, the DNA is TGTGCCAGCAGCCCCTCTCCCGGGCAGGGGGAATCACCCCTCCACTTT.

The chain joins TRBV3-1 (or the pseudogene TRBV3-2) to TRBJ1-1; tentatively, D is TRBD1 (5 bases). The CDR3 loop spans 17 amino acids. Deletions cut 0 bases from V and 0 bases from J, with 14 bases between. Germline CDR1 reads LGHDT; CDR2 reads YNNKEL (reference sequence). CDR3 region: CASSQEMGRGVNTEAFF. The CDR3 nucleotides are TGTGCCAGCAGCCAAGAAATGGGTCGAGGGGTGAACACTGAAGCTTTCTTT.

The rearrangement uses TRBV7-9 and TRBJ2-5, with TRBD2 as a possible D gene (5 bases). The germline V and J ends were trimmed by 1 base and 5 bases, with 14 bases remaining between them. Germline V gives CDR1 SEHNR, CDR2 FQNEAQ (reference sequence). The CDR3 extends over 15 amino acids. In DNA form, the CDR3 reads TGTGCCAGCAGCTTAGGGGCTAGCAGTCTGGAGACCCAGTACTTC. Protein: CASSLGASSLETQYF.

The chain carries TRBV7-8 and TRBJ2-1, with D unresolved. The CDR3 has 15 amino acids. Trimming removed 4 bases at V and 0 bases at J, with 10 bases between. Germline V gives CDR1 SGHVS, CDR2 FQNEAQ. In DNA form, the CDR3 reads TGTGCCAGCAGCTCCAGACGGTTCTCCTACAATGAGCAGTTCTTC. This gives the protein CASSSRRFSYNEQFF.

This chain joins TRBV24-1 and TRBJ2-2, with 12 positions matching TRBD1. Trimming took 3 bases from V and 0 from J; bases not matched to a gene: 4. The germline V gene has CDR1 KGHDR and CDR2 SFDVKD. There are 18 residues in the CDR3. CDR3: CATSDPGTGGPNTGELFF. The DNA of the CDR3 is TGTGCCACCAGTGATCCCGGGACAGGGGGCCCGAACACCGGGGAGCTGTTTTTT.

The chain joins TRBV28 to TRBJ2-1; 10 nucleotides line up with TRBD2. The junction had 5 bases not matched to a gene; V was cut back by 4 bases and J by 5 bases. This CDR3 is built from 15 residues. Germline values: CDR1 MDHEN, CDR2 SYDVKM. Here the CDR3 reads CASSSSSGRNNEQFF. The CDR3 nucleotides read TGTGCCAGCAGTTCCTCTAGCGGGAGAAACAATGAGCAGTTCTTC. The whole variable domain, filled in from reference TRBV28 and TRBJ2-1, reads DVKVTQSSRYLVKRTGEKVFLECVQDMDHENMFWYRQDPGLGLRLIYFSYDVKMKEKGDIPEGYSVSREKKERFSLILESASTNQTSMYLCASSSSSGRNNEQFFGPGTRLTVL.

This clone has just a few counts. V is TRBV5-6 and J is TRBJ2-3, with 9 bases that match TRBD2. Trimming removed 0 bases from V and 4 bases from J; junction bases left unmatched: 0. The CDR3 sequence is 14 residues long. The V gene's germline CDR1 is SGHDT and CDR2 YYEEEE. The CDR3: CASSLVAGADTQYF. DNA for the CDR3: TGTGCCAGCAGCTTGGTAGCGGGAGCAGATACGCAGTATTTT.

This clone came up a few times. The chain couples TRBV2 to TRBJ1-1, with 10 bases lining up with TRBD1. Germline V CDR1 and CDR2: SNHLY, FYNNEI. The ends lost 7 bases at V and 6 bases at J; junction bases unmatched: 8. The CDR3 consists of 14 residues. CDR3 DNA sequence: TGTGCCAGCACCGGGGACAGGGGCAGACCTGAAGCTTTCTTT. Translating gives CASTGDRGRPEAFF. The full variable domain, completed using reference TRBV2 and TRBJ1-1, is EPEVTQTPSHQVTQMGQEVILRCVPISNHLYFYWYRQILGQKVEFLVSFYNNEISEKSEIFDDQFSVERPDGSNFTLKIRSTKLEDSAMYFCASTGDRGRPEAFFGQGTRLTVV.

This chain joins TRBV7-9 and TRBJ2-5; TRBD2 aligns across 8 bases. V trimming: 5 bases; J trimming: 1 base; junction bases outside the gene matches: 6. The CDR3 runs 15 residues. Germline V lookup: CDR1 SEHNR, CDR2 FQNEAQ (reference sequence). The CDR3 nucleotides are TGTGCCAGCAGCCCCCGGGGGGGGTCCCAAGAGACCCAGTACTTC. Protein sequence: CASSPRGGSQETQYF.